This T cell receptor beta chain is from a study of blood T cells in healthy people across ages. Per germline, CDR1 SNHLY and CDR2 FYNNEI. This CDR3 has 15 amino acids. V was shortened by 1 base and J by 7 bases, with 17 bases between the two germline ends. The use of a sample-barcoded 5' primer and a J-beta primer mix characterized a second PCR of roughly 6 to 11 cycles. Each cDNA molecule was tagged by a template-switch adaptor that had 12 random nucleotides. Each CDR3 protein is one row after TCRdb ran MiXCR on the 5' RACE reads. The sample carries 550,000 to 650,000 distinct CDR3 sequences, under 30% recorded once. As for this clonotype: A much bigger clone sits one base away, suggesting this may be a read error.

Input material: blood. This receptor was identified in a woman of 80 years or more in good health. The genes are TRBV2 and TRBJ2-7; no definite D call. The DNA for the CDR3 is TGTGCCAGCAGTGAAGAACTCCAGGCCTACAATGAGCAGTACTTC. Residues: CASSEELQAYNEQYF.